One sample yielded the 21 T cell receptor beta chains listed below, sequenced in a study of blood T cell repertoires in COVID-19. The data were produced by immunoSEQ multiplex PCR, yet TCRdb's version contains in-frame clones alone and is incomplete. The sample includes roughly 130,000 clones, roughly 80% of them seen just once. What was sequenced was peripheral blood. These receptors came from a woman aged 50 to 60 with acute or convalescent COVID-19.

The gene calls are TRBV6-5 and TRBJ1-1; D gene ambiguous. Germline assignment: CDR1 MNHEY and CDR2 SVGAGI. The CDR3 is 14 amino acids. Trimming left V 5 bases short and J 1 base short, with 11 bases between. CDR3 coding DNA: TGTGCCAGCAGTCTCAGAATTAAGAACACTGAAGCTTTCTTT. This sequence encodes CASSLRIKNTEAFF.

This rearrangement joins TRBV27 to TRBJ2-7; TRBD1 matches 7 bases. CDR1 MNHEY and CDR2 SMNVEV come from the germline V gene (reference sequence). Germline trimming cut 6 bases from V and 2 bases from J; bases unmatched to any gene: 7. The CDR3 has 14 amino acids. The CDR3 sequence is CASSTPGQTYEQYF. In DNA, the CDR3 is TGTGCCAGCAGCACGCCGGGACAGACCTACGAGCAGTACTTC.

V and J are TRBV5-4 and TRBJ1-1; D is unclear. Germline CDR1 reads SGHNT; CDR2 reads YYREEE (reference sequence). This CDR3 has 13 amino acids. Trimming took 0 bases from V and 4 from J, leaving 7 bases between them. DNA of the CDR3: TGTGCCAGCAGCTTGGACGGAGTCACTGAAGCTTTCTTT. This codes for CASSLDGVTEAFF.

The chain has TRBV3-1 (or the pseudogene TRBV3-2) and TRBJ1-2; D is unclear. Germline CDR1 and CDR2: LGHDT and YNNKEL (reference sequence). Trimming left V 2 bases short and J 4 bases short, with 8 bases between. The CDR3 contains 13 residues. CDR3 residues: CASSQFEAYGYTF. CDR3 nucleotide sequence: TGTGCCAGCAGCCAATTCGAGGCCTATGGCTACACCTTC.

This clone was seen only a few times. The V call is TRBV6-1, the J call TRBJ1-5, with D maybe TRBD1 (6 bases). The length of the CDR3 is 16 residues. The germline V gene encodes CDR1 MNHNS and CDR2 SASEGT. Trimming pared 3 bases from V and 2 bases from J, leaving 14 bases between. The CDR3 coding sequence is TGTGCCAGCAGTGACAGGGGACGGCTAGGCAATCAGCCCCAGCATTTT. It is translated as CASSDRGRLGNQPQHF.

By share of the sample, this clone is medium-sized (0.01 to 0.1%). The rearrangement uses TRBV28 and TRBJ2-1; D unresolved. V was clipped by 1 base and J by 5 bases, with 6 bases between them. This CDR3 comprises 13 residues. Per germline, CDR1 MDHEN and CDR2 SYDVKM. CDR3 amino acids: CASSLLADNEQFF. CDR3 bases: TGTGCCAGCAGTTTATTAGCCGACAATGAGCAGTTCTTC. Full variable domain (remainder filled in from reference TRBV28 and TRBJ2-1): DVKVTQSSRYLVKRTGEKVFLECVQDMDHENMFWYRQDPGLGLRLIYFSYDVKMKEKGDIPEGYSVSREKKERFSLILESASTNQTSMYLCASSLLADNEQFFGPGTRLTVL.

The chain is built from TRBV5-4 and TRBJ1-4; 7 positions match TRBD1. V gave up 5 bases and J gave up 3 bases; unmatched junction bases: 4. The CDR3 runs 14 residues. The germline V gene encodes CDR1 SGHNT and CDR2 YYREEE (reference sequence). The CDR3: CASSTGTANEKLFF. The CDR3 nucleotides read TGTGCCAGCAGTACCGGGACAGCTAATGAAAAACTGTTTTTT.

V gene TRBV7-9 combines with J gene TRBJ1-2, with 9 nucleotides matching TRBD1. The CDR3 sequence is 15 residues long. The germline V gene encodes CDR1 SEHNR and CDR2 FQNEAQ (reference sequence). J lost 2 bases, V lost 0 bases, and 1 base had no gene match. CDR3 sequence: CASSLADRGNYGYTF. CDR3 sequence (DNA): TGTGCCAGCAGCTTAGCGGACAGGGGAAACTATGGCTACACCTTC.

The chain couples TRBV5-1 to TRBJ2-2; D is perhaps TRBD1 (6 bases). V shed 3 bases and J shed 2 bases, with 23 bases lying between them. The CDR3 runs to 19 residues. Germline-derived CDR1 and CDR2 are SGHRS and YFSETQ. CDR3 in amino acids: CASSSFRLRQAKNTGELFF. The DNA of the CDR3 is TGCGCCAGCAGCTCCTTTAGACTCAGACAGGCGAAAAACACCGGGGAGCTGTTTTTT.

The gene calls are TRBV6-1 and TRBJ1-6; 8 bases match TRBD1. V trimming: 1 base; J trimming: 7 bases; junction bases outside the gene matches: 3. This CDR3 comprises 15 residues. Germline V gene data show CDR1 as MNHNS and CDR2 as SASEGT. The CDR3 DNA reads as TGTGCCAGCAGTGAAGGCAGGGGGCCGAATTCACCCCTCCACTTT. Its protein is CASSEGRGPNSPLHF.

The chain recombines TRBV19 with TRBJ2-2, with D tentatively TRBD2 (5 bases). In germline, CDR1 is LNHDA, CDR2 SQIVND (reference sequence). This CDR3 has 15 residues. The V end lost 0 bases, the J end lost 5 bases, and 10 bases lay between the germline ends. The CDR3 DNA reads TGTGCCAGTAGTATAGATCTGAGGACTACCGGGGAGCTGTTTTTT. This encodes CASSIDLRTTGELFF.

J is TRBJ1-5 and V is TRBV6-5, with D perhaps TRBD1 (6 bases). Trimming took off 6 bases at V and 4 bases at J, with 10 bases between the two ends. Germline CDR1 and CDR2: MNHEY and SVGAGI. The CDR3 runs to 13 residues. The CDR3 coding sequence is TGTGCCAGCAGCCGGGACAAGAATCAGCCCCAGCATTTT. It yields the protein CASSRDKNQPQHF.

V is TRBV19 and J is TRBJ1-5; no firm D call. This CDR3 has 13 residues. Germline values: CDR1 LNHDA, CDR2 SQIVND (reference sequence). V gave up 6 bases and J gave up 0 bases, with 6 bases separating them. CDR3 region: CASRQHSNQPQHF. CDR3 DNA: TGTGCCAGTAGACAGCATAGCAATCAGCCCCAGCATTTT.

Written as DNA, the CDR3 is TGTGCCAGCAGAATCACGGGGAACACTGAAGCTTTCTTT. Translating gives CASRITGNTEAFF. This chain joins TRBV6-5 and TRBJ1-1; the D is unclear. Germline CDR1 reads MNHEY; CDR2 reads SVGAGI. Trimming left V 6 bases short and J 1 base short, with 9 bases between. There are 13 residues in the CDR3.

The rearrangement uses TRBV18 and TRBJ2-3; D gene ambiguous. Deletions cut 6 bases from V and 3 bases from J, with 19 bases between. The CDR3 has 16 residues. Germline loops: CDR1 KGHSH, CDR2 LQKENI. CDR3 nucleotide sequence: TGTGCCAGCTCGCAACGAGGTCTACACGTAACAGATACGCAGTATTTT. It codes for CASSQRGLHVTDTQYF. Complete variable domain (other parts from reference TRBV18 and TRBJ2-3): NAGVMQNPRHLVRRRGQEARLRCSPMKGHSHVYWYRQLPEEGLKFMVYLQKENIIDESGMPKERFSAEFPKEGPSILRIQQVVRGDSAAYFCASSQRGLHVTDTQYFGPGTRLTVL.

This rearrangement joins TRBV27 to TRBJ1-4; tentatively, D is TRBD1 (6 bases). The germline V gene has CDR1 MNHEY and CDR2 SMNVEV (reference sequence). This CDR3 is 15 amino acids long. Trimming left V 6 bases short and J 7 bases short, with 18 bases between. The CDR3: CASRRSGVRGEKLFF. CDR3 in DNA: TGTGCCAGCAGGCGCTCAGGGGTTAGAGGTGAAAAACTGTTTTTT.

The chain joins TRBV19 to TRBJ2-3; 9 nucleotides agree with TRBD2. The CDR3 totals 18 residues. V was pared by 3 bases and J by 6 bases, with 16 bases of the junction left unmatched. Germline V CDR1 and CDR2: LNHDA, SQIVND (reference sequence). In DNA, the CDR3 is TGTGCCAGTAGTATTAGCCTAGCGGGGACCCTTTGGGGGGATACGCAGTATTTT. This sequence encodes CASSISLAGTLWGDTQYF.

This clone has just a few counts. The J gene is TRBJ1-5, the V gene TRBV10-3; D gene ambiguous. The germline V gene encodes CDR1 ENHRY and CDR2 SYGVKD. V lost 2 bases and J lost 5, with 4 bases in between. This CDR3 is built from 12 residues. CDR3 sequence: CAISEEDQPQHF. CDR3 coding DNA: TGTGCCATCAGTGAGGAGGATCAGCCCCAGCATTTT.

The J gene is TRBJ2-6, the V gene TRBV13; the D is unclear. From germline, CDR1 is PRHDT and CDR2 FYEKMQ (reference sequence). The CDR3 spans 15 residues. The V end was cut by 2 bases, the J end by 0 bases, with 5 bases between. The CDR3 nucleotides read TGTGCCAGCAGCTTATTCGGCTCTGGGGCCAACGTCCTGACTTTC. This translates into CASSLFGSGANVLTF. The complete variable domain, with remaining parts taken from reference TRBV13 and TRBJ2-6, reads AAGVIQSPRHLIKEKRETATLKCYPIPRHDTVYWYQQGPGQDPQFLISFYEKMQSDKGSIPDRFSAQQFSDYHSELNMSSLELGDSALYFCASSLFGSGANVLTFGAGSRLTVL.

The chain employs TRBV5-4 and TRBJ2-7, with 8 bases lining up with TRBD1. After removal of 4 bases from V and 7 bases from J, the junction contained 10 bases not matched to a gene. There are 14 residues in the CDR3. The germline gives CDR1 SGHNT, CDR2 YYREEE (reference sequence). The DNA for the CDR3 is TGTGCCAGCAGCCCCGGACAGGGACGTGCTGAGCAGTACTTC. This translates into CASSPGQGRAEQYF.

The CDR3 region is CASSEQGADQPQHF. The CDR3 DNA sequence: TGTGCCAGCAGTGAACAGGGGGCCGATCAGCCCCAGCATTTT. V gene TRBV6-1 combines with J gene TRBJ1-5; 8 positions agree with TRBD1. The CDR3 length is 14 residues. The junction had 2 bases not matched to a gene; V was cut back by 2 bases and J by 5 bases. The germline gives CDR1 MNHNS, CDR2 SASEGT.